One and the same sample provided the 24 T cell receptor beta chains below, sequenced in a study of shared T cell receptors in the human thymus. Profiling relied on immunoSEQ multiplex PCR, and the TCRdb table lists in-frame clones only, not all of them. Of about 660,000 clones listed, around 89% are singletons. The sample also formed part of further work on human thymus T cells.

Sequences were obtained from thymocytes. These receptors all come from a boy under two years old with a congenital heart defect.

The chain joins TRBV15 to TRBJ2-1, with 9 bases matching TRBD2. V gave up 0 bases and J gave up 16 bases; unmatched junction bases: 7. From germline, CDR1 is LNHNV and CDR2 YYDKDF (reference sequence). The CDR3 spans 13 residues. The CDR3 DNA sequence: TGTGCCACCAGCAGAGACTGGCGGGAGGGCTGCTTCTTC. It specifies CATSRDWREGCFF.

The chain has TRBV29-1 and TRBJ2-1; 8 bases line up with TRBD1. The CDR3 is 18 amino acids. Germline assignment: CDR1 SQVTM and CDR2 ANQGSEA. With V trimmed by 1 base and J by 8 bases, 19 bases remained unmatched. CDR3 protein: CSVEGRQGASVGDDEQFF. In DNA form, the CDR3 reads TGCAGCGTTGAAGGGCGGCAGGGGGCGTCTGTAGGGGACGATGAGCAGTTCTTC.

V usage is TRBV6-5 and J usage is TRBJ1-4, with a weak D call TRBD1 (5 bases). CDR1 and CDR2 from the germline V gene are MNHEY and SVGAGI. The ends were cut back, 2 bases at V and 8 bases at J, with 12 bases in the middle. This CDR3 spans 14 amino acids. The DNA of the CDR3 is TGTGCCAGCAGTTACAGGGGTTTAGGAGAAAAACTGTTTTTT. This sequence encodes CASSYRGLGEKLFF.

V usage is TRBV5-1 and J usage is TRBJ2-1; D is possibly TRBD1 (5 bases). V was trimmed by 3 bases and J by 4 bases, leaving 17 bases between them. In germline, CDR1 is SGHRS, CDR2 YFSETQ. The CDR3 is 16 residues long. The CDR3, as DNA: TGCGCCAGCAGCTGGCAGATGGGGCTCATTTACAATGAGCAGTTCTTC. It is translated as CASSWQMGLIYNEQFF.

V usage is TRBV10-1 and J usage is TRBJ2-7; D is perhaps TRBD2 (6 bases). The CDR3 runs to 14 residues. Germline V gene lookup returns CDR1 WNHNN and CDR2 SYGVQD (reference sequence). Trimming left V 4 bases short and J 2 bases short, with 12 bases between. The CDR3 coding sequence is TGCGCCAGCAGTGCGGGGGAGACCACCTACGAGCAGTACTTC. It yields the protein CASSAGETTYEQYF.

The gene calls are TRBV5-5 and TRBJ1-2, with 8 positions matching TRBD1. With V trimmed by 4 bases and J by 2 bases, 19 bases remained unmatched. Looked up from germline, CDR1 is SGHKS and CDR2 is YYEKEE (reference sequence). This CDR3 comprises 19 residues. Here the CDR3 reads CASSPPWGQEAGDNYGYTF. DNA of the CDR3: TGTGCCAGCAGCCCGCCCTGGGGACAGGAGGCGGGGGACAACTATGGCTACACCTTC.

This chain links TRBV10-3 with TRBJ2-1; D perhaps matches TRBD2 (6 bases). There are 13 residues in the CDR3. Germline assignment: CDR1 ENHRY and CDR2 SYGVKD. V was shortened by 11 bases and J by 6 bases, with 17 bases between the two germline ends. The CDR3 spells CASSGGTFNEQFF. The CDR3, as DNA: TGTGCCTCAAGTGGGGGGACTTTCAATGAGCAGTTCTTC.

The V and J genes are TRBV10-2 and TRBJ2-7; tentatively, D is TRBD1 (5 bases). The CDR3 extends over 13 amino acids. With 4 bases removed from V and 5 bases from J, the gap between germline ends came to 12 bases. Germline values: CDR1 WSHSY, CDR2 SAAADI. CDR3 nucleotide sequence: TGCGCCAGCAGTGTGGAATTAGGGGACGAGCAGTACTTC. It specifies CASSVELGDEQYF.

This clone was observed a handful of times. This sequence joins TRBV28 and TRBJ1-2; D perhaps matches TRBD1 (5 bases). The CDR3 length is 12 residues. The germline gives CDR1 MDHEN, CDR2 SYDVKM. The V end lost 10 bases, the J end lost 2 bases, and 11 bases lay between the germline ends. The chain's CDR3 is CATSQGNYGYTF. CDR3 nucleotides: TGTGCCACCTCCCAGGGAAACTATGGCTACACCTTC.

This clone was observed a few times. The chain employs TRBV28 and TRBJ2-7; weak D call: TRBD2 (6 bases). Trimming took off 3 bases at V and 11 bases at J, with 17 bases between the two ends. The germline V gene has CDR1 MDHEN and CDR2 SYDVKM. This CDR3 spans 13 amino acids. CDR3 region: CASSFAPGGYEYF. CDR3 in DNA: TGTGCCAGCAGTTTTGCTCCCGGGGGATACGAGTACTTC. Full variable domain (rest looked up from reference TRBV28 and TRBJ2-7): DVKVTQSSRYLVKRTGEKVFLECVQDMDHENMFWYRQDPGLGLRLIYFSYDVKMKEKGDIPEGYSVSREKKERFSLILESASTNQTSMYLCASSFAPGGYEYFGPGTRLTVT.

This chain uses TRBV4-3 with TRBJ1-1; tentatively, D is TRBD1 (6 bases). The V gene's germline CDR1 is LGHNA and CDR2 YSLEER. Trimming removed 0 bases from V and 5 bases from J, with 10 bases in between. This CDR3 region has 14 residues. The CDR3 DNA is TGCGCCAGCAGCCAAGATGGGAGGGGGACTGAAGCTTTCTTT. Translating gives CASSQDGRGTEAFF.

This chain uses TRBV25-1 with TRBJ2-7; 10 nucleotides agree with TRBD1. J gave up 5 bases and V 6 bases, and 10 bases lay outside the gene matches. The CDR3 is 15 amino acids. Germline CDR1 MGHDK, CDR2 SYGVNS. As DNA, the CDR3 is TGTGCCAGCAGGGACGGGACAGGGGCAGCCCACGAGCAGTACTTC. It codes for CASRDGTGAAHEQYF.

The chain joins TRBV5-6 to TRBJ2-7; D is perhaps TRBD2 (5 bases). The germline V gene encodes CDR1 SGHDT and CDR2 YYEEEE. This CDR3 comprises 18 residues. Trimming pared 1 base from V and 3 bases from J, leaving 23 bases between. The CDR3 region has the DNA TGTGCCAGCAGCTTGTCGAAGCCCGGGAACTCGACGGACTACGAGCAGTACTTC. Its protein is CASSLSKPGNSTDYEQYF.

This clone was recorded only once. DNA for the CDR3: TGTGCCACCAGCAGAGAAGGGGGAGGGTCCGCTGAAGCTTTCTTT. Encoded protein: CATSREGGGSAEAFF. The chain combines TRBV15 with TRBJ1-1; D might be TRBD1 (6 bases). CDR3 size: 15 residues. Trimming took off 0 bases at V and 6 bases at J, with 14 bases between the two ends. Germline values: CDR1 LNHNV, CDR2 YYDKDF (reference sequence).

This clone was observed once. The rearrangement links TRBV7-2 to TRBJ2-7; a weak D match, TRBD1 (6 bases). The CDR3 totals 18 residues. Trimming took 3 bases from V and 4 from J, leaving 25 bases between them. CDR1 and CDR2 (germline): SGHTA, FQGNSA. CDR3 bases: TGTGCCAGCAGCTTCACCGGACAGTACAGTGGTAGCCTGTACGAGCAGTACTTC. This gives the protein CASSFTGQYSGSLYEQYF.

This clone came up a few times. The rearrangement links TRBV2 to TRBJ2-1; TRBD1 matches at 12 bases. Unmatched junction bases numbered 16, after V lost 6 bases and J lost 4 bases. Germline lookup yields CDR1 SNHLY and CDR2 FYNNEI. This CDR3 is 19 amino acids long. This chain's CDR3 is CASRSPGQGAGTIYNEQFF. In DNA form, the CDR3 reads TGTGCCAGCAGGTCTCCGGGACAGGGGGCCGGGACTATATACAATGAGCAGTTCTTC.

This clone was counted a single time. Here the CDR3 reads CASSGSPNRQAFF. The CDR3 DNA reads as TGTGCCAGCAGCGGTAGCCCTAATCGGCAGGCTTTCTTT. The rearrangement uses TRBV7-2 and TRBJ1-1; D not certain. Trimming stripped 5 bases from V and 11 bases from J, with 18 bases between. The CDR3 has 13 amino acids. Per germline, CDR1 SGHTA and CDR2 FQGNSA. Complete variable domain (other parts from reference TRBV7-2 and TRBJ1-1): GAGVSQSPSNKVTEKGKDVELRCDPISGHTALYWYRQSLGQGLEFLIYFQGNSAPDKSGLPSDRFSAERTGGSVSTLTIQRTQQEDSAVYLCASSGSPNRQAFFGQGTRLTVV.

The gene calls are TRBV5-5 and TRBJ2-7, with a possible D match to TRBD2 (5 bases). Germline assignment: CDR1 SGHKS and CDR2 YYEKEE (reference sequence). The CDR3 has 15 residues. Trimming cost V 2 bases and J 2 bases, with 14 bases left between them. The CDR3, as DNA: TGTGCCAGCAGCTTTCTGCGCGGGCGCACCTACGAGCAGTACTTC. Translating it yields CASSFLRGRTYEQYF.

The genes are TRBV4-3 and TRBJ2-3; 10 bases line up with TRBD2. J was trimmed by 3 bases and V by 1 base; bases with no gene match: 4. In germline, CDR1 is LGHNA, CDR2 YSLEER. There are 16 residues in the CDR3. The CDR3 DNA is TGCGCCAGCAGCCAAGTCCCTAGCGGGAGTACAGATACGCAGTATTTT. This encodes CASSQVPSGSTDTQYF.

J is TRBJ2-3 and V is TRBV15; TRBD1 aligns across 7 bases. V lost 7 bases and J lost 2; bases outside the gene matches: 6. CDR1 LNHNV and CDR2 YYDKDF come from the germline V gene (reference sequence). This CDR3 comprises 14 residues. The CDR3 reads CATTGTEVTDTQYF. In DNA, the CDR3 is TGTGCCACCACCGGGACAGAAGTCACAGATACGCAGTATTTT.

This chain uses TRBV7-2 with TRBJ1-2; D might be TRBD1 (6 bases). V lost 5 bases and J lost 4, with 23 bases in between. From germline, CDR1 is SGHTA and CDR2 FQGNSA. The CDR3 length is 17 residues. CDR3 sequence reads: CASSMDPWTAPFYGYTF. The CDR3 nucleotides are TGTGCCAGCAGCATGGACCCGTGGACAGCCCCTTTCTATGGCTACACCTTC.

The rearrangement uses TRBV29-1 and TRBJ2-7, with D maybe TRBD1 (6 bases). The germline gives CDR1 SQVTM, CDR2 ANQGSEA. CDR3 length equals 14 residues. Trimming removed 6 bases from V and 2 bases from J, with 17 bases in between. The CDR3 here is CSVPLDSPPYEQYF. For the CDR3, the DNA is TGCAGCGTCCCCCTGGACAGCCCCCCCTACGAGCAGTACTTC.

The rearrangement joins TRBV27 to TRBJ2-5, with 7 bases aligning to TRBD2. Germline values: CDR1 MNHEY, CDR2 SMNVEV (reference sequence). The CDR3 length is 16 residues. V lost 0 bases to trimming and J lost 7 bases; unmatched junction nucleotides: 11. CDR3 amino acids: CASSLSVGTNEVTQYF. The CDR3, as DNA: TGTGCCAGCAGTTTATCGGTCGGGACTAATGAGGTGACCCAGTACTTC.

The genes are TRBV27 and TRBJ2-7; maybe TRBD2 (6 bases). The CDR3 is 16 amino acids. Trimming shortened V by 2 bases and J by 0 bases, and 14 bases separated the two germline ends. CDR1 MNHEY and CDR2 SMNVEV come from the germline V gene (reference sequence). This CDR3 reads CASSLNRTKSSYEQYF. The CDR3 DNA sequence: TGTGCCAGCAGTTTAAATCGGACTAAGAGCTCCTACGAGCAGTACTTC.